The clone carrying this TCR beta chain was picked up a small number of times. The antigen is undetermined. 5'-RACE, quantitative and with molecular barcodes, yielded the TCR beta libraries. MiXCR, run by TCRdb on the 5' RACE reads, gives a single entry per CDR3 protein. The profile shows roughly 160,000 distinct CDR3 sequences, 9.8% of them singletons. Germline CDR1 and CDR2: DFQATT and SNEGSKA (reference sequence). This CDR3 has 13 amino acids. J lost 1 base, V lost 5 bases, and 2 bases had no gene match. This sample was included in a study of CD8 T cells in ankylosing spondylitis. Study-level results: One TCR beta motif, made up of 7 or 8 highly homologous variants, appeared characteristic of ankylosing spondylitis blood. There was reportedly significant enrichment of clones that were disease-linked in matched ankylosing spondylitis synovial fluid. Researchers report that disease-linked clones proved CD8+ and relatively rare in peripheral blood.

Sequencing was performed on blood, either unsorted or a sorted T cell fraction (not recorded which). The sequence derives from a female donor with ankylosing spondylitis or in good health (not recorded which). V is TRBV20-1 and J is TRBJ1-1, with 9 bases lining up with TRBD1. The CDR3 loop is CSALDRGNTEAFF. DNA for the CDR3: TGCAGTGCTTTGGACAGGGGGAACACTGAAGCTTTCTTT.